This TCR beta chain comes out of a study of Ad26.COV2.S vaccination and SARS-CoV-2 variants. Across the study: Intramuscular Ad26.COV2.S at 5x10^10 or 1x10^11 viral particles. Study findings and constraints: Across vaccine and placebo recipients, the breadth of non-spike TCRs was similar.

Only one count was recorded for this clone. The antigen remains unidentified. The treatment denotes: 19 received Ad26.COV2.S at low or high dose, single or two shots; roughly five received placebo; per-sample allocation not given. Material that was analyzed had been drawn on day 63 after the first vaccine or placebo injection. Sequencing used immunoSEQ multiplex PCR; TCRdb keeps in-frame clones, though not all of them. Among 200,000 to 300,000 clones listed, approximately 88% were seen once. In germline, CDR1 is MNHEY, CDR2 SVGAGI. Trimming left V 6 bases short and J 1 base short, with 9 bases between. The CDR3 has 13 residues.

Sequenced here: peripheral blood, sampled in a trial of Ad26.COV2.S vaccine versus placebo. This chain connects TRBV6-5 to TRBJ2-5; no clear D. The TCR sequence derives from a person aged 18 to 65 who received the Ad26.COV2.S COVID-19 vaccine or a placebo. The CDR3: CASSRAPQETQYF. The CDR3 DNA is TGTGCCAGCAGCCGGGCCCCCCAAGAGACCCAGTACTTC.